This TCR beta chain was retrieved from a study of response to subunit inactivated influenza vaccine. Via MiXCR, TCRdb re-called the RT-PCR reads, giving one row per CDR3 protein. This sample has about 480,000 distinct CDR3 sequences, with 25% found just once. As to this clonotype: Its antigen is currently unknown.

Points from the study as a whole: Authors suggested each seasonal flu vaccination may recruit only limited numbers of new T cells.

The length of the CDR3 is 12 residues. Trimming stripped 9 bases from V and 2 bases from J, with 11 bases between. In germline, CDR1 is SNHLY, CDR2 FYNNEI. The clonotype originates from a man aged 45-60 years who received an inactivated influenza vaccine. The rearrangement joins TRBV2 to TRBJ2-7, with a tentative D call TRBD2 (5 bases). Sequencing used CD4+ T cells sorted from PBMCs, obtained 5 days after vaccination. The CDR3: CASKTTTYEQYF. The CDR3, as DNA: TGTGCCAGTAAGACTACCACCTACGAGCAGTACTTC.